These 20 T cell receptor beta chains share one sample of origin, sequenced in a study of blood T cell repertoires in COVID-19. TCRdb keeps only in-frame clones here, not all; method: immunoSEQ multiplex PCR. The sample holds around 160,000 clones, around nine tenths seen once. Sequencing was carried out using peripheral blood. The receptors were gathered from a human donor in a cohort sampled during active COVID-19.

In this sample, this clone turned up once. The chain has TRBV7-9 and TRBJ2-3, with 11 bases matching TRBD2. Germline assignment: CDR1 SEHNR and CDR2 FQNEAQ (reference sequence). With 3 bases clipped from V and 0 bases from J, the junction kept 5 bases outside the gene matches. The CDR3 consists of 17 residues. In nucleotides, the CDR3 is TGTGCCAGCAGCTTGCTAGCGGGGGGTGGGAGCACAGATACGCAGTATTTT. This encodes CASSLLAGGGSTDTQYF.

The V and J genes are TRBV28 and TRBJ1-2; 7 positions agree with TRBD1. With V trimmed by 5 bases and J by 7 bases, 13 bases remained unmatched. The CDR3 is 15 residues long. Germline CDR1 is MDHEN and CDR2 is SYDVKM. The CDR3 coding sequence is TGTGCCAGCAGTACACCGCACAGGGGATCAGGTGGCTACACCTTC. This encodes CASSTPHRGSGGYTF.

The chain couples TRBV15 to TRBJ2-2; 8 bases map to TRBD2. The CDR3 has 17 amino acids. J lost 0 bases, V lost 2 bases, and 5 bases had no gene match. Germline V gives CDR1 LNHNV, CDR2 YYDKDF (reference sequence). The CDR3 sequence: CATSRPPTSANTGELFF. Here the CDR3 DNA reads TGTGCCACCAGCAGACCCCCGACTAGCGCGAACACCGGGGAGCTGTTTTTT.

A note on this clone: The sample carries other DNA sequences with the same CDR3. The chain couples TRBV7-2 to TRBJ1-2; D remains unclear. Trimming took 5 bases from V and 7 from J, leaving 11 bases between them. Germline V gives CDR1 SGHTA, CDR2 FQGNSA. There are 12 residues in the CDR3. The CDR3: CASSPRRGGYTF. The CDR3 region has the DNA TGTGCCAGCAGCCCACGACGGGGTGGCTACACCTTC.

V is TRBV28 and J is TRBJ2-2, with 12 bases identical to TRBD1. V trimming: 7 bases; J trimming: 3 bases; junction bases outside the gene matches: 18. There are 20 residues in the CDR3. Germline-derived CDR1 and CDR2 are MDHEN and SYDVKM. The chain's CDR3 is CASTPRDRGLWGADTGELFF. The CDR3 coding sequence is TGTGCCAGCACCCCCCGGGACAGGGGGCTATGGGGGGCCGACACCGGGGAGCTGTTTTTT.

In this sample, this clone turned up a few times. The rearrangement joins TRBV7-6 to TRBJ1-1; D is unclear. Germline V gene sequence: CDR1 SGHVS, CDR2 FNYEAQ. CDR3 size: 13 residues. Trimming cost V 5 bases and J 2 bases, with 9 bases left between them. Here the CDR3 DNA reads TGTGCCAGCAGCAGCAATGGTAACACTGAAGCTTTCTTT. This translates into CASSSNGNTEAFF.

This chain links TRBV6-6 with TRBJ2-3, with TRBD2 identical over 12 bases. CDR1 is MNHNY and CDR2 is SVGAGI in the germline V gene (reference sequence). Unmatched junction bases numbered 1, after V lost 6 bases and J lost 0 bases. The length of the CDR3 is 15 residues. The CDR3 DNA reads as TGTGCCAGCAGAGGACTAGCGGGGAGCACAGATACGCAGTATTTT. Translated: CASRGLAGSTDTQYF.

V and J are TRBV27 and TRBJ2-2, with 16 nucleotides matching TRBD2. This CDR3 region has 18 residues. With 6 bases clipped from V and 6 bases from J, the junction kept 10 bases outside the gene matches. Germline assignment: CDR1 MNHEY and CDR2 SMNVEV (reference sequence). CDR3 nucleotides: TGTGCCAGCAGCGGGACTAGCGGGGGGGCCGGAAGAGCCGGGGAGCTGTTTTTT. Translated, it gives CASSGTSGGAGRAGELFF.

V usage is TRBV15 and J usage is TRBJ2-3; 7 bases are a match to TRBD1. The germline gives CDR1 LNHNV, CDR2 YYDKDF (reference sequence). The CDR3 covers 18 residues. V lost 0 bases and J lost 0; bases outside the gene matches: 9. DNA for the CDR3: TGTGCCACCAGCAGAGAACCACCGGGACAGCCTAGCACAGATACGCAGTATTTT. This sequence encodes CATSREPPGQPSTDTQYF.

The chain has TRBV5-6 and TRBJ2-6, with D maybe TRBD2 (5 bases). Germline-derived CDR1 and CDR2 are SGHDT and YYEEEE. V gave up 7 bases and J gave up 2 bases, with 13 bases separating them. CDR3 length: 15 residues. The CDR3 reads CASYRRAAGANVLTF. The CDR3 DNA reads TGTGCCAGCTATCGGCGGGCAGCTGGGGCCAACGTCCTGACTTTC.

The J gene is TRBJ2-7, the V gene TRBV7-6, with 8 positions matching TRBD2. This CDR3 has 15 amino acids. CDR1 and CDR2 (germline): SGHVS, FNYEAQ. With V trimmed by 1 base and J by 2 bases, 4 bases remained unmatched. The CDR3 loop reads CASSLDTGGPYEQYF. CDR3 nucleotide sequence: TGTGCCAGCAGCTTAGATACGGGGGGGCCCTACGAGCAGTACTTC.

The chain's CDR3 is CATRSSGSYNEQFF. CDR3 nucleotide sequence: TGTGCCACCCGCTCTAGCGGCTCCTACAATGAGCAGTTCTTC. The chain employs TRBV19 and TRBJ2-1, with 7 positions matching TRBD2. The CDR3 contains 14 residues. J lost 0 bases, V lost 10 bases, and 6 bases had no gene match. CDR1 and CDR2 (germline): LNHDA, SQIVND (reference sequence).

The CDR3 spells CASSLPGGTSTGELFF. The CDR3 DNA is TGTGCCAGCAGTCTCCCCGGGGGAACCTCCACCGGGGAGCTGTTTTTT. The V call is TRBV28, the J call TRBJ2-2, with TRBD2 as a possible D gene (6 bases). V was cut by 5 bases and J by 4 bases, with 17 bases left in between. The CDR3 spans 16 residues. Germline assignment: CDR1 MDHEN and CDR2 SYDVKM.

The V gene is TRBV4-3, the J gene TRBJ2-7; D remains unclear. From germline, CDR1 is LGHNA and CDR2 YSLEER. The CDR3 length is 16 residues. Trimming shortened V by 0 bases and J by 3 bases, and 15 bases separated the two germline ends. CDR3 nucleotides: TGCGCCAGCAGCCAAGATCTGGCGGCGATATACTACGAGCAGTACTTC. Translating it yields CASSQDLAAIYYEQYF.

The V call is TRBV29-1, the J call TRBJ1-1, with 10 bases that match TRBD1. Trimming cost V 5 bases and J 1 base; bases outside gene matches: 1. In germline, CDR1 is SQVTM, CDR2 ANQGSEA. There are 13 residues in the CDR3. The CDR3 region has the DNA TGCAGCGTTCGGACAGGGGGGAACACTGAAGCTTTCTTT. As protein: CSVRTGGNTEAFF.

With regard to this clone: Other DNA sequences in the same sample also yield this CDR3. The V call is TRBV9, the J call TRBJ1-1; tentative D call: TRBD1 (5 bases). The germline CDR1 and CDR2 sequences are SGDLS and YYNGEE. V lost 2 bases, J lost 3 bases, and 8 bases lay in between. The length of the CDR3 is 13 residues. The CDR3 spells CASSVQGDTEAFF. Here the CDR3 DNA reads TGTGCCAGCAGCGTGCAAGGGGACACTGAAGCTTTCTTT.

This clone turned up a few times. The rearrangement uses TRBV5-1 and TRBJ2-7; TRBD2 is a possible D gene (6 bases). V lost 0 bases, J lost 7 bases, and 20 bases lay in between. The CDR3 loop spans 16 amino acids. Per germline, CDR1 SGHRS and CDR2 YFSETQ. CDR3 sequence: CASSLGSRPGGEEQYF. CDR3 bases: TGCGCCAGCAGCTTGGGGTCACGACCCGGAGGGGAGGAGCAGTACTTC.

This clone has a handful of counts. V usage is TRBV19 and J usage is TRBJ1-6; 9 positions agree with TRBD1. This CDR3 is built from 14 residues. From germline, CDR1 is LNHDA and CDR2 SQIVND (reference sequence). V lost 4 bases, J lost 10 bases, and 5 bases stayed unmatched. CDR3 in amino acids: CASSKGQGGSPLHF. CDR3 bases: TGTGCCAGTAGTAAGGGACAGGGCGGGTCACCCCTCCACTTT.

The chain uses TRBV19 and TRBJ1-2, with unresolved D. Germline CDR1 reads LNHDA; CDR2 reads SQIVND (reference sequence). The CDR3 spans 15 residues. V was pared by 5 bases and J by 8 bases, with 21 bases between. This CDR3 reads CASSVLDKNLKGYTF. In DNA, the CDR3 is TGTGCCAGTAGTGTCCTCGACAAAAATCTTAAAGGCTACACCTTC.

V usage is TRBV6-2 or TRBV6-3 and J usage is TRBJ2-5; 7 nucleotides align to TRBD2. CDR1 and CDR2 (germline): MNHEY, SVGEGT. J gave up 1 base and V 2 bases, and 10 bases lay outside the gene matches. The CDR3 extends over 17 amino acids. DNA of the CDR3: TGTGCCAGCAGTTACACTGAAAGGGACTACCTCCAAGAGACCCAGTACTTC. As protein: CASSYTERDYLQETQYF.